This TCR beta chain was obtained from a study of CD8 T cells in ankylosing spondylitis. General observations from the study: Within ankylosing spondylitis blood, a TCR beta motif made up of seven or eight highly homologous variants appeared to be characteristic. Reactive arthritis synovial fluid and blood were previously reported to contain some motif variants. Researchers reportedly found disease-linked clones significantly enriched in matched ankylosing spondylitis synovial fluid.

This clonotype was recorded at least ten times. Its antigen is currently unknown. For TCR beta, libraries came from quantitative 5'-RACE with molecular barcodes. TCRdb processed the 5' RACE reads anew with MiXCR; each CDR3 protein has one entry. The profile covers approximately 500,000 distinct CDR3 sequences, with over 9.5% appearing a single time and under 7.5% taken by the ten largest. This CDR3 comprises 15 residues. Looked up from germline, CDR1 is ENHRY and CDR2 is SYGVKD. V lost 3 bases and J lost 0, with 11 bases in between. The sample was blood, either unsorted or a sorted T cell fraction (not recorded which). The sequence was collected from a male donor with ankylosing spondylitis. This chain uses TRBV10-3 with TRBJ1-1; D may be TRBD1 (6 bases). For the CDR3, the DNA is TGTGCCATCAGTGAAAGGGACAACTTGAACACTGAAGCTTTCTTT. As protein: CAISERDNLNTEAFF.